This is a list of T cell receptor beta chains from one sample in a study of human T cells and chemical hapten exposure. MiXCR was run by TCRdb on the RACE reads, yielding one entry per CDR3 protein. Counted here are roughly 380,000 distinct CDR3 sequences, roughly 5% occurring once; the ten biggest clones make up around 2.6%. The sample here was whole blood, taken in connection with sensitization to the hapten diphenylcyclopropenone (DPC). These receptor sequences come from a woman between 50 and 59 years old with alopecia areata. Some clones in this sample may be carry-over from other donors' samples. CDR3s include the opening cysteine and the closing phenylalanine or tryptophan. The D gene is left open where the match is weak. The listing skips clone size in some rows; elsewhere it reads once, few, many or a size class.

>TRBV9|.|TRBJ2-1|.
TGTGCCAGCAGCGGCAGGGACCGCACCCTTCGGAATGAGCAGTTCTTC
CASSGRDRTLRNEQFF
>TRBV28|.|TRBJ1-6|few
TGTGCCAGCAGTTTATCTAGGATTTTCGGACTTGGGAATAATTCACCCCTCCACTTT
CASSLSRIFGLGNNSPLHF
>TRBV29-1|.|TRBJ1-3|few
TGCAGCGGCGAAACCTCTGGAAACACCATATATTTT
CSGETSGNTIYF
>TRBV12-3/TRBV12-4|.|TRBJ2-2|many
TGTGCCAGCAGTTTAGCGGGGAACACCGGGGAGCTGTTTTTT
CASSLAGNTGELFF
>TRBV28|TRBD2|TRBJ2-7|many
TGTGCCAGCAGTCCCCAACTAGCGGGATTCTACGAGCAGTACTTC
CASSPQLAGFYEQYF
>TRBV6-2/TRBV6-3|TRBD1|TRBJ2-7|many
TGTGCCAGCAGTGCCGGACAGGGCGAGCAGTACTTC
CASSAGQGEQYF
>TRBV5-4|TRBD2|TRBJ2-1|many
TGTGCCAGCAGCTTCCCTAGCGGAACCTACAATGAGCAGTTCTTC
CASSFPSGTYNEQFF
>TRBV5-6|TRBD1|TRBJ2-7|many
TGTGCCAGCAGCAGGTGGACAGGGCGCTACGAGCAGTACTTC
CASSRWTGRYEQYF
>TRBV5-1|TRBD2|TRBJ2-5|many
TGCGCCAGCAGGACGGGACTAGCTGGAGAGACCCAGTACTTC
CASRTGLAGETQYF
>TRBV9|.|TRBJ2-1|many
TGTGCCAGCAGCCCAGATGATAATGAGCAGTTCTTC
CASSPDDNEQFF
>TRBV10-3|TRBD1|TRBJ2-5|many
TGTGCCACCAGACGAACAGGGGGGCAAGAGACCCAGTACTTC
CATRRTGGQETQYF
>TRBV21-1|.|TRBJ2-6|many
TGTGCCAGCAGCACCGAGGCACAGCCTATTTCTGGGGCCAACGTCCTGACTTTC
CASSTEAQPISGANVLTF
>TRBV7-2|.|TRBJ2-4|many
TGTGCCAGCAGCCTAGACAAAGCCAAAAACATTCAGTACTTC
CASSLDKAKNIQYF
>TRBV6-6|.|TRBJ2-5|few
TGTGCCAGCAGCACAGTATCGGTAGAGACCCAGTACTTC
CASSTVSVETQYF
>TRBV27|.|TRBJ1-6|many
TGTGCCAGCAGGGACTCCTATAATTCACCCCTCCACTTT
CASRDSYNSPLHF
>TRBV20-1|.|TRBJ1-6|many
TGCAGTGCTAGAGATCAGGCCAGAAGCTCCTATAATTCACCCCTCCACTTT
CSARDQARSSYNSPLHF
>TRBV7-2|.|TRBJ1-5|many
TGTGCCAGCAGTGCTGACAGGACCCTCCTACATTTT
CASSADRTLLHF
>TRBV6-5|.|TRBJ2-6|many
TGTGCCAGCAGGATACAGGGCTCTGGGGCCAACGTCCTGACTTTC
CASRIQGSGANVLTF
>TRBV20-1|TRBD1|TRBJ2-7|many
TGCAGTGCTGCGACAGGGACCTACGAGCAGTACTTC
CSAATGTYEQYF
>TRBV5-1|.|TRBJ2-5|many
TGCGCCAGCAGAGGACGGGGAGAGACCCAGTACTTC
CASRGRGETQYF
>TRBV5-4|.|TRBJ2-6|.
TGTGCCAGCAGCTATCCGACAACTGGGGCCAACGTCCTGACTTTC
CASSYPTTGANVLTF
>TRBV7-8|.|TRBJ2-3|.
TGTGCCAGCAGCAGGGAGATGGGGGGGCCCCCCCGCACAGATACGCAGTATTTT
CASSREMGGPPRTDTQYF
>TRBV18|.|TRBJ2-7|.
TGTGCCAGCTCACCATCGAGGGCCAGGGTGATACTATACGAGCAGTACTTC
CASSPSRARVILYEQYF
>TRBV7-2|TRBD2|TRBJ2-2|many
TGTGCCAGCAGCTTAGCCGGACTTCGCGGGAGGCCAGCCGGGGAGCTGTTTTTT
CASSLAGLRGRPAGELFF
>TRBV29-1|.|TRBJ2-7|many
TGCAGCGTTGAAGTGGGCGGGCCCTACGAGCAGTACTTC
CSVEVGGPYEQYF
>TRBV7-2|.|TRBJ2-1|many
TGTGCCAGCAGCTTAGCGGGGCGTCACAATGAGCAGTTCTTC
CASSLAGRHNEQFF
>TRBV20-1|.|TRBJ1-1|.
TGCAGTGCTAGAGATCGTGCAGGGCACACTGAAGCTTTCTTT
CSARDRAGHTEAFF
>TRBV29-1|.|TRBJ1-1|.
TGCAGCGTTGATCGAGGGGGGACTGAAGCTTTCTTT
CSVDRGGTEAFF
>TRBV11-2|.|TRBJ2-7|many
TGTGCCAGCAGCCTCCCCTACGAGCAGTACTTC
CASSLPYEQYF
>TRBV20-1|TRBD2|TRBJ2-3|.
TGCAGTGCCCACCCCTTACTAGCGGATAGCACAGATACGCAGTATTTT
CSAHPLLADSTDTQYF